Reported below is one T cell receptor (beta chain). As a fraction of the sample, this clonotype is medium-sized (0.01 to 0.1%). Its recognized antigen is unknown. No much larger clone is present one base from it, and per-base qualities are unavailable. Multiplex touch-down PCR with a mixed TRB-A/B primer pool was used to amplify rearranged TRB sequences covering the V, D and J segments. Illumina adapters and sample indices were attached to the amplicons in two consecutive PCR reactions using Phusion HS II polymerase. After gel purification with the NucleoSpin Gel and PCR Clean-up kit, the amplicons were checked using Qubit and an Agilent 2100 Bioanalyzer. Sequencing of libraries was carried out on an Illumina MiSeq in 600-cycle, single-indexed, paired-end runs. Regarding the original processing steps: TRB sequences were processed with MiXCR versions 2.12 and 3.0.5. Each unique CDR3 nucleotide sequence counted as one clone, and only productive sequences with at least two reads were retained. Shannon diversity, evenness, clonality (one minus evenness), and alpha-parameterized diversity profiles from alpha 0 to 5 were included as repertoire metrics. The IGoR algorithm was used to calculate generation probabilities for clones in the paired samples taken before and after chemotherapy. The raw public reads went through TCRdb reprocessing: fastp at Q25, MiXCR clone calling, in-frame beta chains kept. Each CDR3 protein appears once, grouped with its most common genes and DNA. For this entry, the V and J calls and clone size follow TCRdb and not the study's own pipeline. The sample includes over 3,000 distinct CDR3 sequences, with under 35% observed a single time. The ten largest account for around 20% of the sample.

The CDR3 has 15 amino acids, counting the end cysteine and phenylalanine. The kept DNA is CDR3 alone, 45 bases in frame from the first base. CDR1 and CDR2, per the germline V gene (reference sequence), are LNHDA and SQIVND. V drops 5 bases and J drops 6 bases, leaving 17 bases in between. The sample comes from a study of T cell repertoires in aging, cancer and after chemotherapy (dated by TCRdb to the late 2010s). About the investigation overall: Donors spanned six age groups from 30 or younger to 70 or older, with at least three individuals per group. In the solid tumor group, the paired samples taken before and after chemotherapy came from brain tumor (glioblastoma) patients given temozolomide-based therapy. The full dataset contained several million TCR reads. The study profiled peripheral blood TCR beta repertoires from healthy donors and cancer patients to examine immunoaging and T cell reconstitution after chemotherapy. Alongside 95 to 100 healthy donors serving as a reference group, the cohort included over 200 cancer patients, of whom some 91 had hematological cancers and 120 to 130 had solid cancers. Results and caveats for the whole study, not just this receptor: Compared with age-matched healthy donors, untreated patients with hematological or solid cancers had significantly lower TCR diversity and higher clonality in blood. The authors noted that the repertoire data do not allow conclusions about immunological memory after chemotherapy. In both cancer cohorts, the median generation probability rose over the chemotherapy interval, which suggests that the repertoire was reconstituted through rebound thymic output. In healthy donors, the decline in TCR diversity with age was mainly explained by loss of richness, whereas in cancer patients loss of evenness was also found to contribute.

Instead of sorted cells or RNA, genomic DNA extracted from peripheral blood served as the source for amplifying TCR beta rearrangements. Input material: blood. The clonotype was recovered from a human donor with a solid tumor. The chain employs TRBV19 and TRBJ1-5; TRBD1 might be the D gene, on 5 matching bases. The sequence in DNA is TGTGCCAGTAGTCCTTGGGGGTCGGGAAGTCAGCCCCAGCATTTT. Its product reads: CASSPWGSGSQPQHF.